This T cell receptor (beta chain) was found in a study of beta chain features in type 1 diabetes. The CDR3 is made up of 14 amino acids. V was clipped by 2 bases and J by 6 bases, with 8 bases between them. Germline CDR1 is KGHSH and CDR2 is LQKENI. The whole isolated RNA underwent reverse transcription, so sequencing captured expressed TCRB transcripts. The assay was immunoSEQ multiplex PCR, and TCRdb's table has in-frame clones only and misses some. The sample lists 130,000 to 150,000 clones, 40% to 60% occurring once. Sorting produced populations that all topped 95% purity. The sequenced material came from Tregs from blood. V and J are TRBV18 and TRBJ2-6; D is undetermined. This sequence originates from a man younger than 30 in good health. The CDR3 DNA is TGTGCCAGCTCACCATGGGCCGAGGCCAACGTCCTGACTTTC. It translates to CASSPWAEANVLTF.